Below are 2 T cell receptor beta chains sequenced from a single sample in a study of T-cell memory formation after mild COVID-19. TCRdb processed the 5' RACE reads anew with MiXCR; each CDR3 protein has one entry. The repertoire holds 400,000 to 450,000 distinct CDR3 sequences, with roughly 18% as singletons. Sequencing was carried out using PBMCs or a T cell subset sorted from them (not recorded which). The origin of the receptors is a man between 18 and 35 years old who had mild COVID-19 (a few samples of this study predate the infection). Cell type and time point are not known.

The chain couples TRBV6-5 to TRBJ1-2; 7 bases are shared with TRBD1. Trimming took 2 bases from V and 5 from J; bases not matched to a gene: 11. Germline values: CDR1 MNHEY, CDR2 SVGAGI. The CDR3 has 16 amino acids. The CDR3 DNA follows: TGTGCCAGCAGTTACCATACACAGGGGCTTCCTTATGGCTACACCTTC. It codes for CASSYHTQGLPYGYTF.

The V gene is TRBV27, the J gene TRBJ2-5, with 7 bases that match TRBD2. Per germline, CDR1 MNHEY and CDR2 SMNVEV (reference sequence). V lost 5 bases, J lost 4 bases, and 4 bases stayed unmatched. CDR3 length equals 13 residues. The CDR3, as DNA: TGTGCCAGCAGTCGAGTAGCGGGAGAGACCCAGTACTTC. Its protein product is CASSRVAGETQYF.